The 10 T cell receptor beta chains presented below share a single source sample, sequenced in a study of blood T cell repertoires in COVID-19. The data were produced by immunoSEQ multiplex PCR, yet TCRdb's version contains in-frame clones alone and is incomplete. This table holds approximately 500,000 clones, 85% to 90% found once. The sample taken for sequencing was peripheral blood. Receptor source: a man younger than 35 with COVID-19, enrolled during active disease.

The chain recombines TRBV2 with TRBJ1-6; no definite D call. The ends were cut back, 0 bases at V and 13 bases at J, with 22 bases in the middle. CDR1 and CDR2 (germline): SNHLY, FYNNEI. CDR3 length equals 17 residues. Written as DNA, the CDR3 is TGTGCCAGCAGTGAAGCTCCCCTCTTGCCATCCCTTCAGCCCCTCCACTTT. Protein product: CASSEAPLLPSLQPLHF.

The count of this clone is one. The rearrangement links TRBV7-6 to TRBJ2-1; 10 bases map to TRBD2. Per the germline V gene, CDR1 is SGHVS and CDR2 is FNYEAQ. This CDR3 spans 17 amino acids. V was clipped by 3 bases and J by 0 bases; unmatched bases: 5. The CDR3 nucleotides read TGTGCCAGCAGCTTCACTAGCGGGACTAGCTCCTACAATGAGCAGTTCTTC. It yields the protein CASSFTSGTSSYNEQFF.

This clone was detected only once. V gene TRBV5-8 combines with J gene TRBJ2-1; 10 nucleotides match TRBD2. Germline values: CDR1 SGHTS, CDR2 YDEGEE. The CDR3 length is 15 residues. The V segment lost 4 bases and the J segment 6 bases; nucleotides outside the gene matches: 7. CDR3 nucleotide sequence: TGTGCCAGCAGCCACGGACTAGCGGCTCCCAATGAGCAGTTCTTC. Its protein product is CASSHGLAAPNEQFF.

This rearrangement joins TRBV30 to TRBJ1-3; TRBD1 aligns across 7 bases. This CDR3 region has 12 residues. From germline, CDR1 is GTSNPN and CDR2 SVGIG (reference sequence). The ends lost 5 bases at V and 4 bases at J; junction bases unmatched: 2. The DNA for the CDR3 is TGTGCCTGGGGGACAGCAGGAAACACCATATATTTT. Translating gives CAWGTAGNTIYF.

The V gene is TRBV29-1, the J gene TRBJ2-7, with 7 positions matching TRBD1. CDR1 SQVTM and CDR2 ANQGSEA come from the germline V gene. V lost 7 bases and J lost 2; bases outside the gene matches: 5. CDR3 length: 12 residues. CDR3 DNA: TGCAGCGCCCGGGACAGCCCCTACGAGCAGTACTTC. Translated: CSARDSPYEQYF.

V is TRBV27 and J is TRBJ1-1, with no clear D. Germline loops: CDR1 MNHEY, CDR2 SMNVEV (reference sequence). The V end lost 2 bases, the J end lost 2 bases, and 9 bases lay between the germline ends. This CDR3 contains 14 residues. CDR3 protein: CASSLSPVNTEAFF. The DNA for the CDR3 is TGTGCCAGCAGTTTAAGTCCGGTAAACACTGAAGCTTTCTTT.

With regard to this clone: The sample holds other DNA sequences that translate to the same CDR3. This chain joins TRBV18 and TRBJ2-5, with TRBD1 as a possible D gene (6 bases). This CDR3 has 13 amino acids. V lost 3 bases, J lost 4 bases, and 9 bases lay in between. Germline V gene data show CDR1 as KGHSH and CDR2 as LQKENI. Written as DNA, the CDR3 is TGTGCCAGCTCACCCCAGGGGAGAGAGACCCAGTACTTC. This codes for CASSPQGRETQYF. Looking up the rest from reference TRBV18 and TRBJ2-5 gives the full variable domain: NAGVMQNPRHLVRRRGQEARLRCSPMKGHSHVYWYRQLPEEGLKFMVYLQKENIIDESGMPKERFSAEFPKEGPSILRIQQVVRGDSAAYFCASSPQGRETQYFGPGTRLLVL.

V gene TRBV5-1 combines with J gene TRBJ2-1, with 9 bases fitting TRBD2. Per the germline V gene, CDR1 is SGHRS and CDR2 is YFSETQ. The CDR3 extends over 15 amino acids. The V and J ends lost 0 bases and 5 bases, in that order; junction bases with no gene match: 3. For the CDR3, the DNA is TGCGCCAGCAGCTTGGGGACTAGCGACCACAATGAGCAGTTCTTC. Amino acid sequence: CASSLGTSDHNEQFF.

This chain connects TRBV6-5 to TRBJ2-7; D is perhaps TRBD1 (5 bases). This CDR3 region has 13 residues. Trimming shortened V by 8 bases and J by 3 bases, and 14 bases separated the two germline ends. Germline V CDR1 and CDR2: MNHEY, SVGAGI. The CDR3: CASRQPDGYEQYF. The CDR3 DNA reads TGTGCCAGCCGACAGCCCGACGGCTACGAGCAGTACTTC.

The chain employs TRBV10-1 and TRBJ2-7; D might be TRBD2 (6 bases). Germline-derived CDR1 and CDR2 are WNHNN and SYGVQD (reference sequence). The V and J ends lost 4 bases and 1 base respectively, with 8 bases between them. This CDR3 contains 13 residues. CDR3 DNA sequence: TGCGCCAGCAGTGCCGGGACTTCCTACGAGCAGTACTTC. This gives the protein CASSAGTSYEQYF.